This entry concerns a single T cell receptor beta chain. The data derive from a study of control samples from healthy donors and cancer patients. Sequencing used immunoSEQ multiplex PCR; TCRdb keeps in-frame clones, though not all of them. The sample has about 24,000 clones; around 83% are singletons. Sequencing was performed on PBMCs. This receptor was taken from a man aged 60-69 years with head and neck cancer.

In DNA form, the CDR3 reads TGTGCCAGCAGCTCCGGACAGGGACAGCAGTTCTTC. It encodes CASSSGQGQQFF. The chain recombines TRBV28 with TRBJ2-1; TRBD1 aligns across 8 bases. V shed 6 bases and J 11 bases; nucleotides not matched to a gene: 6. In germline, CDR1 is MDHEN, CDR2 SYDVKM. The CDR3 extends over 12 amino acids.